The 24 T cell receptor beta chains given below trace back to one sample, sequenced in a study of T cells in narcolepsy. Clones were sequenced by immunoSEQ multiplex PCR, and TCRdb holds only the in-frame ones, with some missing. There are around 30,000 clones in the sample; approximately 79% occur only once, and 6% to 7% lies in the top ten. Source material: memory (CD45RA-) CD4+ T cells from blood. The receptors here all came from a human donor in good health.

The chain has TRBV18 and TRBJ1-2; D is perhaps TRBD1 (5 bases). This CDR3 is 14 amino acids long. Germline assignment: CDR1 KGHSH and CDR2 LQKENI. With 0 bases removed from V and 4 bases from J, the gap between germline ends came to 9 bases. CDR3 nucleotides: TGTGCCAGCTCACCACCAGGGGTTGGCTATGGCTACACCTTC. Its translation is CASSPPGVGYGYTF.

CDR3 residues: CASSFKLRTGGQYF. In DNA, the CDR3 is TGTGCCAGCAGCTTTAAGCTCAGGACAGGGGGCCAGTACTTC. The chain employs TRBV7-6 and TRBJ2-7; TRBD1 matches 11 bases. The CDR3 length is 14 residues. CDR1 is SGHVS and CDR2 is FNYEAQ in the germline V gene. V gave up 3 bases and J gave up 10 bases; unmatched junction bases: 8. Variable domain in full (rest from reference TRBV7-6 and TRBJ2-7): GAGVSQSPRYKVTKRGQDVALRCDPISGHVSLYWYRQALGQGPEFLTYFNYEAQQDKSGLPNDRFSAERPEGSISTLTIQRTEQRDSAMYRCASSFKLRTGGQYFGPGTRLTVT.

The J gene is TRBJ2-3, the V gene TRBV19, with a possible D match to TRBD2 (6 bases). Germline V gene sequence: CDR1 LNHDA, CDR2 SQIVND (reference sequence). There are 13 residues in the CDR3. Trimming shortened V by 7 bases and J by 4 bases, and 12 bases separated the two germline ends. The CDR3 DNA reads as TGTGCCAGTACCGGAGGAGGGTCAGATACGCAGTATTTT. Protein product: CASTGGGSDTQYF.

V is TRBV28 and J is TRBJ2-5, with TRBD2 as a possible D gene (5 bases). CDR3 size: 14 residues. V was clipped by 6 bases and J by 2 bases, with 13 bases between them. Germline CDR1 is MDHEN and CDR2 is SYDVKM. The CDR3 region is CASSTGWEQETQYF. CDR3 sequence (DNA): TGTGCCAGCAGCACCGGCTGGGAGCAAGAGACCCAGTACTTC.

The rearrangement uses TRBV10-3 and TRBJ1-5; D is undetermined. V lost 3 bases, J lost 7 bases, and 10 bases lay in between. The germline V gene encodes CDR1 ENHRY and CDR2 SYGVKD. The length of the CDR3 is 13 residues. CDR3 sequence: CAISEGPRQPQHF. CDR3 bases: TGTGCCATCAGTGAAGGACCGAGGCAGCCCCAGCATTTT.

This chain connects TRBV4-2 to TRBJ2-3, with TRBD1 matching over 7 bases. Trimming at V came to 4 bases and at J to 0 bases, leaving 7 bases not matched to a gene. CDR3 length: 16 residues. The germline V gene encodes CDR1 LGHNA and CDR2 YNFKEQ. The CDR3 sequence: CASSPSTGASTDTQYF. For the CDR3, the DNA is TGTGCCAGCAGCCCATCCACAGGGGCAAGCACAGATACGCAGTATTTT.

This sequence joins TRBV11-2 and TRBJ2-3; 8 bases align to TRBD1. Germline CDR1 and CDR2: SGHAT and FQNNGV. Unmatched junction bases numbered 3, after V lost 3 bases and J lost 4 bases. The CDR3 extends over 14 amino acids. The DNA for the CDR3 is TGTGCCAGCAGCTTTTCGACAGGGGCAGATACGCAGTATTTT. Its protein is CASSFSTGADTQYF.

The rearrangement joins TRBV10-3 to TRBJ2-7; possible D gene TRBD1, 6 bases. V was shortened by 8 bases and J by 1 base, with 24 bases between the two germline ends. CDR1 ENHRY and CDR2 SYGVKD come from the germline V gene. The CDR3 loop spans 17 amino acids. This chain's CDR3 is CAIPTQGKGSLSYEQYF. The CDR3 DNA sequence: TGTGCCATCCCAACACAGGGAAAGGGATCATTGTCCTACGAGCAGTACTTC.

This CDR3 reads CASSQGPDRVDEQFF. The CDR3, as DNA: TGCGCCAGCAGCCAGGGTCCAGACAGGGTTGATGAGCAGTTCTTC. V is TRBV4-3 and J is TRBJ2-1; 7 nucleotides match TRBD1. The germline CDR1 and CDR2 sequences are LGHNA and YSLEER. This CDR3 region has 15 residues. The junction had 10 bases not matched to a gene; V was cut back by 3 bases and J by 8 bases.

On this clone itself: Other DNA sequences of this sample code for an identical CDR3. This sequence joins TRBV10-3 and TRBJ2-1, with 8 bases matching TRBD1. The CDR3 has 13 amino acids. The germline V gene encodes CDR1 ENHRY and CDR2 SYGVKD. With V trimmed by 6 bases and J by 6 bases, 4 bases remained unmatched. As DNA, the CDR3 is TGTGCCATCAGAGGGACAGGCGTCAATGAGCAGTTCTTC. Its translation is CAIRGTGVNEQFF.

This chain links TRBV27 with TRBJ2-7; no clear D gene. The CDR3 totals 13 residues. The V end was cut by 5 bases, the J end by 0 bases, with 8 bases between. CDR1 and CDR2 from the germline V gene are MNHEY and SMNVEV (reference sequence). The CDR3 region is CASSPPYSYEQYF. The CDR3 DNA reads TGTGCCAGCAGTCCACCGTACTCCTACGAGCAGTACTTC.

This chain uses TRBV18 with TRBJ2-6, with 11 bases fitting TRBD1. V shed 6 bases, J shed 3 bases, and the junction held 7 bases outside the gene matches. Germline V gene data show CDR1 as KGHSH and CDR2 as LQKENI. The CDR3 length is 17 residues. The CDR3 here is CASSLGQGAGGANVLTF. The CDR3 coding sequence is TGTGCCAGCTCCCTTGGACAGGGGGCGGGTGGGGCCAACGTCCTGACTTTC.

This clone was seen only once. The V gene is TRBV6-1, the J gene TRBJ1-2; 7 bases are shared with TRBD1. This CDR3 region has 15 residues. Germline CDR1 and CDR2: MNHNS and SASEGT. Trimming took 5 bases from V and 4 from J; bases not matched to a gene: 10. CDR3 amino acids: CASSRAGTETYGYTF. In nucleotides, the CDR3 is TGTGCCAGCAGTAGGGCCGGGACAGAGACCTATGGCTACACCTTC.

The chain has TRBV6-4 and TRBJ2-1, with D unclear. V lost 4 bases, J lost 10 bases, and 8 bases lay in between. Germline V gene lookup returns CDR1 MRHNA and CDR2 SNTAGT. The CDR3 is made up of 11 amino acids. The CDR3 DNA reads TGTGCCAGCAGTGGACTGGTAGAGCAGTTCTTC. This sequence encodes CASSGLVEQFF.

The rearrangement joins TRBV2 to TRBJ2-3, with TRBD2 matching over 7 bases. This CDR3 contains 12 residues. Germline-derived CDR1 and CDR2 are SNHLY and FYNNEI. The trim removed 8 bases at V and 3 bases at J, leaving 2 bases unmatched. CDR3 sequence: CASGRETDTQYF. DNA for the CDR3: TGTGCCAGCGGGCGGGAGACAGATACGCAGTATTTT.

The chain links TRBV6-1 to TRBJ2-2, with a possible D match to TRBD2 (6 bases). V gave up 6 bases and J gave up 0 bases, with 11 bases separating them. The CDR3 sequence is 15 residues long. Looked up from germline, CDR1 is MNHNS and CDR2 is SASEGT. CDR3 nucleotide sequence: TGTGCCAGCAGGCCCCGGAGGGCGAACACCGGGGAGCTGTTTTTT. Protein sequence: CASRPRRANTGELFF.

The CDR3, as DNA: TGCGCCAGCAGCTTGGTCGGGCGGGGCAACACTAACTATGGCTACACCTTC. Protein sequence: CASSLVGRGNTNYGYTF. The V and J genes are TRBV5-1 and TRBJ1-2; a possible D gene is TRBD1 (5 bases). CDR1 and CDR2 from the germline V gene are SGHRS and YFSETQ. Trimming stripped 0 bases from V and 0 bases from J, with 15 bases between. CDR3 length: 17 amino acids. Complete variable domain (other parts from reference TRBV5-1 and TRBJ1-2): KAGVTQTPRYLIKTRGQQVTLSCSPISGHRSVSWYQQTPGQGLQFLFEYFSETQRNKGNFPGRFSGRQFSNSRSEMNVSTLELGDSALYLCASSLVGRGNTNYGYTFGSGTRLTVV.

The J gene is TRBJ2-3, the V gene TRBV5-1, with D perhaps TRBD2 (6 bases). From germline, CDR1 is SGHRS and CDR2 YFSETQ. This CDR3 spans 15 amino acids. V was pared by 2 bases and J by 2 bases, with 12 bases between. The CDR3 spells CASSFKRADTDTQYF. The CDR3 DNA follows: TGCGCCAGCAGCTTCAAGCGGGCGGACACAGATACGCAGTATTTT.

J is TRBJ2-7 and V is TRBV9, with a possible D match to TRBD1 (5 bases). Germline CDR1 is SGDLS and CDR2 is YYNGEE. The CDR3 length is 14 residues. V gave up 2 bases and J gave up 5 bases, with 14 bases separating them. This CDR3 is CASSVEGVGDEQYF. CDR3 DNA: TGTGCCAGCAGCGTGGAAGGGGTAGGTGACGAGCAGTACTTC.

The chain employs TRBV6-1 and TRBJ2-7; D is undetermined. This CDR3 region has 14 residues. The V end lost 7 bases, the J end lost 1 base, and 14 bases lay between the germline ends. Per germline, CDR1 MNHNS and CDR2 SASEGT. In DNA, the CDR3 is TGTGCCAGCAAGGTCGAGAGTATTTCCTACGAGCAGTACTTC. Translated: CASKVESISYEQYF.

The chain recombines TRBV5-4 with TRBJ1-2, with D maybe TRBD1 (6 bases). CDR3 size: 14 residues. V was clipped by 5 bases and J by 7 bases, with 18 bases between them. The V gene's germline CDR1 is SGHNT and CDR2 YYREEE (reference sequence). This CDR3 reads CASSPRQASPGYTF. The CDR3, as DNA: TGTGCCAGCAGTCCGCGACAGGCCTCCCCTGGCTACACCTTC.

This chain joins TRBV18 and TRBJ1-2, with 7 bases lining up with TRBD1. V was pared by 6 bases and J by 2 bases, with 9 bases of the junction left unmatched. From germline, CDR1 is KGHSH and CDR2 LQKENI. The CDR3 spans 15 residues. The CDR3 here is CASSRTGPGNYGYTF. The CDR3 bases are TGTGCCAGCTCCCGGACAGGTCCCGGGAACTATGGCTACACCTTC.

The V gene is TRBV19, the J gene TRBJ1-1; the D gene is possibly TRBD1 (6 bases). V was cut by 6 bases and J by 6 bases, with 23 bases left in between. CDR3 length: 16 residues. Germline V gene lookup returns CDR1 LNHDA and CDR2 SQIVND (reference sequence). CDR3 region: CASSPRGSAFIAEAFF. CDR3 nucleotides: TGTGCCAGTAGCCCCAGGGGTTCGGCTTTTATCGCTGAAGCTTTCTTT.

CDR3 coding DNA: TGTGCCAGCAGCTTAGCCGGGACTAGCGGGAGGGCTTGGGAGACCCAGTACTTC. As protein: CASSLAGTSGRAWETQYF. The V call is TRBV7-2, the J call TRBJ2-5; 16 bases align to TRBD2. This CDR3 has 18 amino acids. With 0 bases clipped from V and 5 bases from J, the junction kept 6 bases outside the gene matches. Germline V CDR1 and CDR2: SGHTA, FQGNSA.